Listed below are T cell receptor beta chains from one sample, sequenced in a study of CD8 T cells in ankylosing spondylitis. Each CDR3 protein is one row after TCRdb ran MiXCR on the 5' RACE reads. This table holds about 130,000 distinct CDR3 sequences, roughly 15% found once. The specimen sequenced was blood, either unsorted or a sorted T cell fraction (not recorded which). The receptor source for this set is a female donor with ankylosing spondylitis or in good health (not recorded which). The CDR3 runs from the conserved cysteine through the conserved F or W. A D gene is named only where the DNA matches it firmly. Rows give clone size only sometimes, using once, few, many, or a class for an expanded clone.

CDR3nt	CDR3aa	j_gene	abundance	d_gene	v_gene
TGTGCCAGCAGCTTTCCAACCGGGGGGACACCCTCCTACGAGCAGTACTTC	CASSFPTGGTPSYEQYF	TRBJ2-7	few	.	TRBV7-8
TGTGCCAGCAGTTTACTCCTGCGGGAGAGACCATCCTACAATGAGCAGTTCTTC	CASSLLLRERPSYNEQFF	TRBJ2-1	.	TRBD2	TRBV12-3/TRBV12-4
TGTGCCAGCAGCGTCGGGGGAGGGGTCAATGAGCAGTTCTTC	CASSVGGGVNEQFF	TRBJ2-1	many	TRBD2	TRBV12-3/TRBV12-4
TGTGCCAGCAGTTTGGCAGGGAAAGACAATGAGCAGTTCTTC	CASSLAGKDNEQFF	TRBJ2-1	few	.	TRBV28
TGTGCCAGCAGGATTAGCGGGAGAAGCGAGCAGTACTTC	CASRISGRSEQYF	TRBJ2-7	many	TRBD2	TRBV12-3/TRBV12-4
TGCAGTGCTAATCCGGGGTCCGCCGGGGAGCTGTTTTTT	CSANPGSAGELFF	TRBJ2-2	many	.	TRBV20-1
TGTGCCTGGAAGCCGGGACTCACGGGCGGGGAGCTGTTTTTT	CAWKPGLTGGELFF	TRBJ2-2	.	.	TRBV30
TGTGCCAGCAGCGGCAATCGGGACACAAACATTCAGTACTTC	CASSGNRDTNIQYF	TRBJ2-4	many	.	TRBV6-1
TGTGCCAGCAGTCCAGGGACTCTCAGCAATCAGCCCCAGCATTTT	CASSPGTLSNQPQHF	TRBJ1-5	.	.	TRBV6-1
TGTGCCAGCACCAAGACAGGGATAGGAGATACGCAGTATTTT	CASTKTGIGDTQYF	TRBJ2-3	.	TRBD1	TRBV12-3/TRBV12-4
TGTGCCAGCAGCCGGGACAGTCAATATGGCTACACCTTC	CASSRDSQYGYTF	TRBJ1-2	many	TRBD1	TRBV7-9
TGTGCCAGCAGCTTGGTGGGACAGCCGAATGAAAAACTGTTTTTT	CASSLVGQPNEKLFF	TRBJ1-4	many	TRBD1	TRBV5-6
TGTGCCAGCAGCCGCAGAACAGGGGAGGTTGATGGCTACACCTTC	CASSRRTGEVDGYTF	TRBJ1-2	many	TRBD1	TRBV7-8
TGTGCCAGCAGCTTAGGTCCACTCGACGAGCAGTACTTC	CASSLGPLDEQYF	TRBJ2-7	many	.	TRBV7-2
TGTGCCAGCAGTTTCGCTAGCGGGGTGGACAATGAGCAGTTCTTC	CASSFASGVDNEQFF	TRBJ2-1	.	TRBD2	TRBV12-3/TRBV12-4
TGTGCCAGCAGCCCGGACAGGGTGAAGGGCTACACCTTC	CASSPDRVKGYTF	TRBJ1-2	few	TRBD1	TRBV6-1
TGTGCCAGCTCACCAACCGCGGGATTCCTGTCAGCTTTCTTT	CASSPTAGFLSAFF	TRBJ1-1	many	.	TRBV18
TGTGCCAGCAGGACGAGCGACACAGATACGCAGTATTTT	CASRTSDTDTQYF	TRBJ2-3	many	.	TRBV28
TGCGCCAGCAGCCCACAGGGGGACTATGGCTACACCTTC	CASSPQGDYGYTF	TRBJ1-2	many	TRBD1	TRBV5-1
TGCGCCAGCAGCTTCCGGGACAGGACCTATGGCTACACCTTC	CASSFRDRTYGYTF	TRBJ1-2	many	TRBD1	TRBV5-1
TGTGACAGCAGCTTAGACTCAGGGGAGGCTTTCTTT	CDSSLDSGEAFF	TRBJ1-1	.	.	TRBV7-9
TGTGCCAGCAGCTCAGGCGCGGGGGTGATGGAGACCCAGTACTTC	CASSSGAGVMETQYF	TRBJ2-5	few	TRBD2	TRBV7-6
TGTGCCAGTAGTACCTTTAAAGGGACAGGCTTCAATCAGCCCCAGCATTTT	CASSTFKGTGFNQPQHF	TRBJ1-5	.	TRBD1	TRBV19
TGTGCCAGCAGTTACGAGGGATCGCGGGGTGAGCAGTTCTTC	CASSYEGSRGEQFF	TRBJ2-1	.	.	TRBV6-5
TGTGCCAGCAGTCTTAATGAGCGGGGCAACCAAGAGACCCAGTACTTC	CASSLNERGNQETQYF	TRBJ2-5	many	TRBD2	TRBV12-3/TRBV12-4
TGTGCCAGCTCATCCGGACGGACGTCGGGGACCGGGGAGCTGTTTTTT	CASSSGRTSGTGELFF	TRBJ2-2	many	.	TRBV18
TGTGCCAGCAGCGGTAGCGGGGGGGCCGCAGATACGCAGTATTTT	CASSGSGGAADTQYF	TRBJ2-3	.	TRBD2	TRBV7-2
TGTGCCAGCAGCATGGACAGAGACAACTACGAGCAGTACTTC	CASSMDRDNYEQYF	TRBJ2-7	.	.	TRBV7-8
TGTGCCAGCAGTAGGACTCCGGGCGGGAAACCAGATACGCAGTATTTT	CASSRTPGGKPDTQYF	TRBJ2-3	few	.	TRBV27
TGTGCCAGCAGCGCCACCGGGACTAGCAACTCCGAGCAGTACTTC	CASSATGTSNSEQYF	TRBJ2-7	.	TRBD2	TRBV9
TGTGCCAGCTCACCACCGACGGCGGTTGGACCCAACGAGCAGTACTTC	CASSPPTAVGPNEQYF	TRBJ2-7	.	.	TRBV18
TGCGCCAGCAGCTTGGTTCTCGGTTGGGAGCTGTTTTTT	CASSLVLGWELFF	TRBJ2-2	many	.	TRBV5-1
TGCGCCAGCAGCTTTATAGAGAACACTGAAGCTTTCTTT	CASSFIENTEAFF	TRBJ1-1	few	.	TRBV5-1
TGTGCCAGCAGCCTGAGCTCTAGGGGTTCGCAGACCCAGTACTTC	CASSLSSRGSQTQYF	TRBJ2-5	many	.	TRBV3-1
TGTGCCAGCAGTCATAGCAGACAGGGATTCTATGGCTACACCTTC	CASSHSRQGFYGYTF	TRBJ1-2	few	TRBD1	TRBV11-2
TGTGCCAGCAGTCTCCAGTATAATTCACCCCTCCACTTT	CASSLQYNSPLHF	TRBJ1-6	.	.	TRBV12-3/TRBV12-4
TGCGCCAGCAGGACTAGCGGAAACAATGAGCAGTTCTTC	CASRTSGNNEQFF	TRBJ2-1	few	TRBD2	TRBV5-1
TGCAGTGCTAGCCCCAGCGGGCTTAACACCGGGGAGCTGTTTTTT	CSASPSGLNTGELFF	TRBJ2-2	many	.	TRBV20-1
TGTGCCAGCAAGAAGGACAGCGTCTCGTTTTATAGCAATCAGCCCCAGCATTTT	CASKKDSVSFYSNQPQHF	TRBJ1-5	many	.	TRBV6-1
TGTGCCAGCAGCCCCGGGACAGGGATATACGAGCAGTACTTC	CASSPGTGIYEQYF	TRBJ2-7	.	TRBD1	TRBV7-2
TGTGCCAGCAGCTTGGGCCCCTGGAAGGCAGGGGGCGAGTCACCCCTCCACTTT	CASSLGPWKAGGESPLHF	TRBJ1-6	.	TRBD1	TRBV5-6
TGTGCCAGCAGTGCACCCGGGACTGACTATAATTCACCCCTCCACTTT	CASSAPGTDYNSPLHF	TRBJ1-6	many	.	TRBV28
TGTGCCAGCAGCTTACCGGCAGGGGTCCTACGCAATGAGCAGTTCTTC	CASSLPAGVLRNEQFF	TRBJ2-1	few	.	TRBV7-2
TGTGCCAGCTCACCTCAGGGACAAGTTCCCACCGGGGAGCTGTTTTTT	CASSPQGQVPTGELFF	TRBJ2-2	medium-sized	.	TRBV18
TGCGCCAGCAGCTTTGGCAGTTTTATGCACAATGAGCAGTTCTTC	CASSFGSFMHNEQFF	TRBJ2-1	.	.	TRBV5-1
TGCGCCAGCAGCTTGGGGTGGGGACAGACCTCCTACGAGCAGTACTTC	CASSLGWGQTSYEQYF	TRBJ2-7	few	TRBD1	TRBV5-1
TGTGCCAGCACCCCGGACCAAGGCCGGAGAAACACCATATATTTT	CASTPDQGRRNTIYF	TRBJ1-3	few	.	TRBV2
TGCAGTGCTAGAGTAGGACAGAGCTCCTACAATGAGCAGTTCTTC	CSARVGQSSYNEQFF	TRBJ2-1	many	.	TRBV20-1
TGCAGTGCTAACCACCCAAAGGGGTCCGGTGTCGGGGAGCTGTTTTTT	CSANHPKGSGVGELFF	TRBJ2-2	few	.	TRBV20-1
TGCAGTGCTAGAGATACTAGCGGGAGGGCCGCTGGGGCCAACGTCCTGACTTTC	CSARDTSGRAAGANVLTF	TRBJ2-6	few	TRBD2	TRBV20-1
TGTGCCAGCAGCTCGTACGGGACGACTGAAGCTTTCTTT	CASSSYGTTEAFF	TRBJ1-1	many	.	TRBV7-8
TGCAGCGGGTCCACAGGGCAGAACACCGGGGAGCTGTTTTTT	CSGSTGQNTGELFF	TRBJ2-2	few	.	TRBV29-1
TGTGCCAGCAGTCCCTCGACTAGAGCGCAGTATTTT	CASSPSTRAQYF	TRBJ2-3	.	.	TRBV12-3/TRBV12-4
TGTGCCAGCAGCTTTGGGATGCGGAACACTGAAGCTTTCTTT	CASSFGMRNTEAFF	TRBJ1-1	.	.	TRBV11-1
TGCGCCAGCAGCTTGGGGCAGGGCATCGAGCAGTACTTC	CASSLGQGIEQYF	TRBJ2-7	many	.	TRBV5-1
TGTGCCAGCAGTAGACAGGGGGGATCCAAAAACATTCAGTACTTC	CASSRQGGSKNIQYF	TRBJ2-4	.	TRBD1	TRBV2
TGTGCCAGCAGCCAAGATGAACAGGTGTCGGGGGGTGAGCAGTTCTTC	CASSQDEQVSGGEQFF	TRBJ2-1	many	TRBD2	TRBV3-1
TGTGCCAGCAGCCTCAATGCGGCGAACACTGAAGCTTTCTTT	CASSLNAANTEAFF	TRBJ1-1	few	.	TRBV3-1
TGTGCCAGCAGCGTAGACAGGACCACCGGGGAGCTGTTTTTT	CASSVDRTTGELFF	TRBJ2-2	many	.	TRBV9